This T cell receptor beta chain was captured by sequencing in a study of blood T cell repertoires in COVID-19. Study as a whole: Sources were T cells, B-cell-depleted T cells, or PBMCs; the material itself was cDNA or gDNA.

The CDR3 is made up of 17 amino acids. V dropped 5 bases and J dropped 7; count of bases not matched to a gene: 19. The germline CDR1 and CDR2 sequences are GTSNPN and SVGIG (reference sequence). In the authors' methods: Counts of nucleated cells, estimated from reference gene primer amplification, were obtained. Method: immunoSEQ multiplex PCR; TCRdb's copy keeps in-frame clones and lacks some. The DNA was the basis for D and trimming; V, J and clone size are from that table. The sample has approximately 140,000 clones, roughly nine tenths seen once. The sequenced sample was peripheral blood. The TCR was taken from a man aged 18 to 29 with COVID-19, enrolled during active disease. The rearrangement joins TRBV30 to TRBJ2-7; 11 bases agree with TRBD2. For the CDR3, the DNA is TGTGCCTGGGGTAGACTTTCTGTTAGCGGGAGGGCCCGGGAGCAGTACTTC. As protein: CAWGRLSVSGRAREQYF.